The clone carrying this T cell receptor (beta chain) appeared many times. The sample comes from a study of T cell repertoires in cytomegalovirus infection. Across the whole study: Carrying CMV and the relevant HLA type showed in public TCR beta signatures.

Trimming cost V 7 bases and J 1 base, with 10 bases left between them. Germline V CDR1 and CDR2: SGHTA, FQGNSA. This CDR3 spans 13 amino acids. TCRdb ran MiXCR on the reads and lists one entry per CDR3 protein. Of a few hundred thousand distinct CDR3 sequences listed, approximately 9.1% are singletons. Sequencing was done on a sample of PBMCs. The gene calls are TRBV7-2 and TRBJ1-2; possible D gene TRBD1, 6 bases. The receptor was isolated from a human donor in good health (CMV status not recorded). Some clones in this sample may be carry-over from other donors' samples. CDR3 sequence reads: CASNLDSNYGYTF. The CDR3 nucleotides are TGTGCCAGCAACCTGGACAGTAACTATGGCTACACCTTC.